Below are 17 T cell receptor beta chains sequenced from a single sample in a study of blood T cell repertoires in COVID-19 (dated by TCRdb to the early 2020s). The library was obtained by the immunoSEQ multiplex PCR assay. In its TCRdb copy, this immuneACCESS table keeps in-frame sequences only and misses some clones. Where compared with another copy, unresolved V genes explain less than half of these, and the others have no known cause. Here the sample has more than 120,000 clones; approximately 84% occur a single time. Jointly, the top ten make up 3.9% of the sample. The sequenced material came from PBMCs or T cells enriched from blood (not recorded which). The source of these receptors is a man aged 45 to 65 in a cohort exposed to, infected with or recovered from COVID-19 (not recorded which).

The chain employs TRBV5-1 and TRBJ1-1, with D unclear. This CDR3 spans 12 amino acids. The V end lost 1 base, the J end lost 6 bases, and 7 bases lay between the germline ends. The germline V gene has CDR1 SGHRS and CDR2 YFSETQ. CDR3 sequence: CASSLRGPEAFF. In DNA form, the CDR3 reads TGCGCCAGCAGCTTGCGAGGCCCTGAAGCTTTCTTT.

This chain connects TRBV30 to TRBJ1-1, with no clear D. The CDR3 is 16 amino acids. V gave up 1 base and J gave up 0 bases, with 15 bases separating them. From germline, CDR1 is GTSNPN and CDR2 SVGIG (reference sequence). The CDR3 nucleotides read TGTGCCTGGAGTGAGGCACAGTGGCCCATGAACACTGAAGCTTTCTTT. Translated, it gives CAWSEAQWPMNTEAFF.

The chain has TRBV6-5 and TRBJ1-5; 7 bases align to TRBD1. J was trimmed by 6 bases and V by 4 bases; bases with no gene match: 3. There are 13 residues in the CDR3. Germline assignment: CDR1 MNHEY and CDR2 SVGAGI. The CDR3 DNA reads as TGTGCCAGCAGTTCCGCAGGGGGTCAGCCCCAGCATTTT. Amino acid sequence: CASSSAGGQPQHF.

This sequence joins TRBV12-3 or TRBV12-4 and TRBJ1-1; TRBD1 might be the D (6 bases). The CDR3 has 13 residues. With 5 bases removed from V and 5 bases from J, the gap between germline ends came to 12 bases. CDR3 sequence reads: CASSPTGSTEAFF. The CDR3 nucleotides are TGTGCCAGCAGTCCAACAGGGAGTACTGAAGCTTTCTTT.

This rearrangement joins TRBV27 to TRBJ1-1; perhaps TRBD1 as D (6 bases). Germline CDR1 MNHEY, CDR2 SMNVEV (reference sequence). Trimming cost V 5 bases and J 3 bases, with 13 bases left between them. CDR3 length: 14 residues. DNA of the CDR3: TGTGCCAGCAGTCCCCTCCCAGGGGACACTGAAGCTTTCTTT. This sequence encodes CASSPLPGDTEAFF.

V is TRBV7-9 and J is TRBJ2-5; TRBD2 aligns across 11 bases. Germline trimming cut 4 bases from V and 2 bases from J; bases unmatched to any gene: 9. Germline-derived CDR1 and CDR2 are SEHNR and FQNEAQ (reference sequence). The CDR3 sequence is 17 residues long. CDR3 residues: CASSSGPGLAEQETQYF. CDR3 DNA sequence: TGTGCCAGCAGCTCGGGGCCGGGACTAGCGGAACAAGAGACCCAGTACTTC.

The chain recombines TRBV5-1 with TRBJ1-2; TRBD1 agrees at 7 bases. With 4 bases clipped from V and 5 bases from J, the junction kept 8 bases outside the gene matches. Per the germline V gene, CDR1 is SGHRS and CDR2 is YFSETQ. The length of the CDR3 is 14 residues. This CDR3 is CASSRWGTEYGYTF. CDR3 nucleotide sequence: TGCGCCAGCAGCCGATGGGGGACAGAATATGGCTACACCTTC.

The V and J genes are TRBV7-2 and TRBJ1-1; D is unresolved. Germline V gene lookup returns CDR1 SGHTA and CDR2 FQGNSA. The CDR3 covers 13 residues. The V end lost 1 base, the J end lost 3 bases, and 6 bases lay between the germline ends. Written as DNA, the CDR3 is TGTGCCAGCAGCTTAGACAGAGACACTGAAGCTTTCTTT. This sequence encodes CASSLDRDTEAFF.

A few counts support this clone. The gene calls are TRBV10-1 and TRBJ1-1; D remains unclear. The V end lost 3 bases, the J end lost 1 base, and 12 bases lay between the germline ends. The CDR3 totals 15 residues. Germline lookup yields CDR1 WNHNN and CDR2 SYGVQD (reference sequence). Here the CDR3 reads CASSESQARNTEAFF. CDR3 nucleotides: TGCGCCAGCAGTGAATCCCAGGCGAGGAACACTGAAGCTTTCTTT.

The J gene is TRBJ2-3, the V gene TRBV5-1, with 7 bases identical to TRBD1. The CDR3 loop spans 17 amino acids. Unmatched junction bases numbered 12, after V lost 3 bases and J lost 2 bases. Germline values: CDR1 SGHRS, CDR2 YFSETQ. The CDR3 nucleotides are TGCGCCAGCAGCTCCGGTGGGGGACAGCTTTACACAGATACGCAGTATTTT. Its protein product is CASSSGGGQLYTDTQYF.

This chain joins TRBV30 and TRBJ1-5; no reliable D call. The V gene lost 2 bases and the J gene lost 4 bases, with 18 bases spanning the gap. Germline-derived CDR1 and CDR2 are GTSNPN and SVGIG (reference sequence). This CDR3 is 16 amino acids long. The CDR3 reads CAWSSPGIEKNQPQHF. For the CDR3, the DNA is TGTGCCTGGAGTAGCCCGGGAATCGAGAAGAATCAGCCCCAGCATTTT.

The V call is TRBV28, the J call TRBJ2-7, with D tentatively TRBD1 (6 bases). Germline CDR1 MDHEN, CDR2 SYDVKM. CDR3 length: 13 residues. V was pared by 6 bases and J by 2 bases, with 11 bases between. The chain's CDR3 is CASRADRTYEQYF. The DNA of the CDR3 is TGTGCCAGCAGAGCGGACAGAACCTACGAGCAGTACTTC.

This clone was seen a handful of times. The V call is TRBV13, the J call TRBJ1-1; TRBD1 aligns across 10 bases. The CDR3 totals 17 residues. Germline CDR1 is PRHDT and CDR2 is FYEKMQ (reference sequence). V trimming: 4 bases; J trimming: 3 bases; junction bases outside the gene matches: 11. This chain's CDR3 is CASSYQRTGGRYTEAFF. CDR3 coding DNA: TGTGCCAGCAGCTACCAACGGACAGGGGGGAGGTACACTGAAGCTTTCTTT.

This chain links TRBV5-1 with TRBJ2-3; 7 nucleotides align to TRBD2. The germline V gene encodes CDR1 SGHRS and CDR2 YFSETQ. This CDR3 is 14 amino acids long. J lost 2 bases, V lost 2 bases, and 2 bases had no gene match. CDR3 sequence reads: CASSFTSATDTQYF. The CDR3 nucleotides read TGCGCCAGCAGCTTTACTAGCGCCACAGATACGCAGTATTTT.

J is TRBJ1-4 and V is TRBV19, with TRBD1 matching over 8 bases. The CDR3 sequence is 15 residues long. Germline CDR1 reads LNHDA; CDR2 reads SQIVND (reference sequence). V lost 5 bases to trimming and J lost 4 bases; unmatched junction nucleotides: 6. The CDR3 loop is CASSFTGGVNEKLFF. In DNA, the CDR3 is TGTGCCAGTAGTTTCACAGGGGGGGTTAATGAAAAACTGTTTTTT.

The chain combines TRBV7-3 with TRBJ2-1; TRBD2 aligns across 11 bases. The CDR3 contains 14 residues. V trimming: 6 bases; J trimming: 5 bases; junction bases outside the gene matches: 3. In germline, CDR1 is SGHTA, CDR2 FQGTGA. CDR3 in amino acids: CASSTSGSHNEQFF. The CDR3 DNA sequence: TGTGCCAGCAGTACTAGCGGGAGCCACAATGAGCAGTTCTTC.

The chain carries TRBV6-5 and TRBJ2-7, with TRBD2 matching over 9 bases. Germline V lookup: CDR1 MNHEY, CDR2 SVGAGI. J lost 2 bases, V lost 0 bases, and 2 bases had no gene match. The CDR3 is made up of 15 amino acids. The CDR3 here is CASSYSRGGAYEQYF. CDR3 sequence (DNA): TGTGCCAGCAGTTACTCTCGCGGGGGGGCCTACGAGCAGTACTTC.